This record concerns one T cell receptor (beta chain) sequence. This clone has ten or more counts. The antigen it binds to is not known. No base qualities exist here, and no much larger clone lies one base off it. The sample holds other DNA sequences that translate to the same CDR3. CDR1 and CDR2 are drawn from the germline V gene (reference sequence): GTSNPN, SVGIG. Spanning cysteine to phenylalanine, the CDR3 consists of 12 amino acids. The DNA shown is the 36-base CDR3, in frame from base 1. V is pared back by 2 bases and J by 1 base, with 5 bases lying between the germline termini. The source of the sample is a study of shared clonotypes between healthy human individuals (dated by TCRdb to the early 2020s). Some background on the complete study: The cohort included a few men and a couple of women between 18 and 49 years of age. To estimate repertoire size and how much clonotypes are shared between individuals, the study performed deep sequencing of blood TCR repertoires from roughly five healthy adults. Different laboratories and diverse techniques were used to prepare libraries and sequence TCR repertoires, to increase sequencing depth and limit assay-specific biases. Leukapheresis yielded between about 0.94 and 9.5 billion PBMCs per donor. The paper as a whole reports these results and caveats: Only blood was sampled, and tissue TCR repertoires likely differ from those in blood. Pairwise subsampling indicated that sequencing depth was expected to affect the degree of clonotype sharing among donors. The small number of donors limited the genetic and exposure-history diversity represented.

Donors were healthy HIV-negative adults with no recently reported acute infections or vaccinations. Only Caucasian adults living in Nashville, Tennessee, USA were represented among the donors. In the unsorted samples, roughly 90 million PBMCs were counted, and genomic DNA was extracted using the QIAamp DNA Blood Mini kit. Blood was obtained by leukapheresis, after which PBMCs were separated by Ficoll-Histopaque density gradient centrifugation and cryopreserved in liquid nitrogen vapor phase. Using the deep immunoSEQ assay, TCR CDR3 regions were amplified from genomic DNA by multiplex PCR. Genomic DNA extracted from each cell subset was distributed evenly over all wells of several immunoSEQ 96-well plates, and each plate served as one replicate. Each replicate PCR for unsorted PBMC received about 300 ng genomic DNA, equal to about 30,000 T cell genomes. Ten immunoSEQ deep assay plates were used to sequence unsorted PBMC genomic DNA. The purified libraries were quantified using a Qubit 3.0 fluorometer, sized with a Bioanalyzer 2100, and then quantified again using the KAPA Library Quantification kit. Each immunoSEQ 96-well plate was sequenced on its own single-read 150-cycle Illumina NextSeq 550 flow cell. The study's processing was this. Because only junctional sequences without quality scores were contained in the immunoSEQ output, filtering matching that applied to full-length reads could not be performed. To assign V/J genes and CDR3, sequences were annotated against IMGT germline references using PyIR, a Python wrapper for IgBLAST v1.9. Reads were removed for weak V/J assignments (E-value above 1e-6), missing CDR3, stop codons, out-of-frame junctions, or ambiguous translated residues. V3J clonotypes were defined by identical inferred V gene, J gene, and CDR3 amino acid sequence. The percentage overlap between two repertoires was calculated by dividing the number of shared unique clonotypes by the size of the smaller repertoire. RTK rarefaction, the Chao1 estimator, and Recon v2.1 estimates of unobserved clonotypes were used to assess repertoire richness. In TCRdb, the immuneACCESS table is reduced to in-frame sequences with V and J assigned. These tables do not hold every clone; where another copy was compared, an unresolved V gene accounts for under half, and the others remain unexplained. Clonal size and the V and J genes are those of that table, whereas D and trimming came from the DNA. The sample table lists a few hundred thousand clones, more than 70% of them with a count of one. The ten largest make up more than 10% of the sample.

The receptor chain draws on TRBV30 and TRBJ1-1, with the identity of the D gene unclear. This TCR was recovered from a woman aged 35 to 49 in good health. Some clones in this sample may be carry-over from other donors' samples. Sequences were obtained from PBMCs. The sequenced DNA is TGTGCCTGGAGTCGACAGAACACTGAAGCTTTCTTT. Its translation is CAWSRQNTEAFF.